This T cell receptor (beta chain) was recovered during a study of T cell repertoires in cytomegalovirus infection. Study at large: Indications of both CMV infection and matching HLA type were provided by public TCR beta signatures.

A single record per CDR3 protein comes from TCRdb applying MiXCR to the reads. The top ten clones hold 1.6% of a sample with fewer than 250,000 distinct CDR3 sequences, 9% to 15% of them seen once. On this clonotype itself: Its antigen is still unknown.

With 6 bases removed from V and 2 bases from J, the gap between germline ends came to 10 bases. Germline V gene sequence: CDR1 DFQATT, CDR2 SNEGSKA (reference sequence). The CDR3 runs 12 residues. Study-wide results and caveats: Cumulative frequency of public TCR beta families picked out carriers of CMV plus the relevant HLA. Clonotypes of TCR beta that were HLA-C-restricted and CMV-specific dominated the ex vivo response.

This TCR was sampled from a human donor in good health (CMV status not recorded). Some clones in this sample may be carry-over from other donors' samples. The chain recombines TRBV20-1 with TRBJ2-5, with D perhaps matching TRBD2 (5 bases). Sequencing was carried out using PBMCs. The CDR3 loop reads CSALEVQETQYF. CDR3 sequence (DNA): TGCAGTGCCCTGGAGGTACAAGAGACCCAGTACTTC.